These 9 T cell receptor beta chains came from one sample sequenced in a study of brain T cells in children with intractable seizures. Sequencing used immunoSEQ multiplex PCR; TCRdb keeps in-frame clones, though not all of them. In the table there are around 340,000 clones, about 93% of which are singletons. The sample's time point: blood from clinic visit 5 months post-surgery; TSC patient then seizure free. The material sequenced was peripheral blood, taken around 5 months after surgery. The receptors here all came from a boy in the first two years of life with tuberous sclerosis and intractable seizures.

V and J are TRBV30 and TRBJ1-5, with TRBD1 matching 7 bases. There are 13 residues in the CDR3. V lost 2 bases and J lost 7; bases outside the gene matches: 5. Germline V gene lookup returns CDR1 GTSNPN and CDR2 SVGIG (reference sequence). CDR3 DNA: TGTGCCTGGAGTCAACAGGGGTCACAGCCCCAGCATTTT. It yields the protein CAWSQQGSQPQHF.

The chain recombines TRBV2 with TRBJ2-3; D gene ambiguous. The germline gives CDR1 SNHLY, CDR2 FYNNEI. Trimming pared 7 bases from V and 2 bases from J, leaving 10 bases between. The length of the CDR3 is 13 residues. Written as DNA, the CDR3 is TGTGCCAGCAACCATCCCCCCACAGATACGCAGTATTTT. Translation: CASNHPPTDTQYF. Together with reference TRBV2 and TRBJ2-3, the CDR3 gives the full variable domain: EPEVTQTPSHQVTQMGQEVILRCVPISNHLYFYWYRQILGQKVEFLVSFYNNEISEKSEIFDDQFSVERPDGSNFTLKIRSTKLEDSAMYFCASNHPPTDTQYFGPGTRLTVL.

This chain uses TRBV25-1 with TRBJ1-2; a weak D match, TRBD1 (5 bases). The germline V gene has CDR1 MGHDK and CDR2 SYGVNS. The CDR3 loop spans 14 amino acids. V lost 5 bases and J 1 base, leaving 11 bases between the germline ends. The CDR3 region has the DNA TGTGCCAGCAGTCCCCGGGGGGGTAACTATGGCTACACCTTC. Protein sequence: CASSPRGGNYGYTF.

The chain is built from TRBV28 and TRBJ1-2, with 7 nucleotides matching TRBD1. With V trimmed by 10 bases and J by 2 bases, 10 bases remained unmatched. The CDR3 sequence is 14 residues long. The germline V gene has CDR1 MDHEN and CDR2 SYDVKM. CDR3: CAINRAGGNYGYTF. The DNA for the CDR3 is TGTGCCATCAATAGGGCAGGGGGGAACTATGGCTACACCTTC.

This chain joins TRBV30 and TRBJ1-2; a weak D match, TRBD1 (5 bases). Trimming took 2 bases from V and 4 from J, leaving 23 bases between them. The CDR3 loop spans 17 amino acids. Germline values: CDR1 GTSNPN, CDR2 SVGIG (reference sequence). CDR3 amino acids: CAWSPPGRDSVLYGYTF. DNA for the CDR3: TGTGCCTGGAGTCCCCCCGGCAGGGACTCAGTGCTCTATGGCTACACCTTC. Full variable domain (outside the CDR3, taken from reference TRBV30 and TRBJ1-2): SQTIHQWPATLVQPVGSPLSLECTVEGTSNPNLYWYRQAAGRGLQLLFYSVGIGQISSEVPQNLSASRPQDRQFILSSKKLLLSDSGFYLCAWSPPGRDSVLYGYTFGSGTRLTVV.

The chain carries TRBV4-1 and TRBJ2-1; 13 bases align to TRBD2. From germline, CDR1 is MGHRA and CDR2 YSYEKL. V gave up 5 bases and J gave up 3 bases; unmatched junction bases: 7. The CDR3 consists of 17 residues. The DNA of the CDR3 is TGCGCCAGCAGCGCGCGACTAGCGGGGGGCCTCTACAATGAGCAGTTCTTC. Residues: CASSARLAGGLYNEQFF.

The CDR3 DNA follows: TGCGCCAGCACAATGACAGGGGGTTACGAGCAGTACTTC. It yields the protein CASTMTGGYEQYF. V gene TRBV5-1 combines with J gene TRBJ2-7, with 9 nucleotides matching TRBD1. This CDR3 has 13 residues. Per germline, CDR1 SGHRS and CDR2 YFSETQ. Losses at the gene ends were 6 bases for V and 4 bases for J; bases not matched to a gene: 5.

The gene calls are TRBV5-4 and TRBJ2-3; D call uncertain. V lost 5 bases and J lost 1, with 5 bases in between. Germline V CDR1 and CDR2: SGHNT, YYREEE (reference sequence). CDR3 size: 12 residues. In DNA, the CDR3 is TGTGCCAGCAGGTGGGGCACAGATACGCAGTATTTT. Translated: CASRWGTDTQYF.

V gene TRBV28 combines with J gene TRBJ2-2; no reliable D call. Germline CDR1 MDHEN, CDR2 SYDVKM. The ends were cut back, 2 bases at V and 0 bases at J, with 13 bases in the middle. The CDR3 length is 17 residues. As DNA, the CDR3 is TGTGCCAGCAGTTTAATACGGCAGTTCGCGAACACCGGGGAGCTGTTTTTT. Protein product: CASSLIRQFANTGELFF.